This T cell receptor (beta chain) is drawn from a study of T cell repertoires in cytomegalovirus infection. The overall study: Peptides in the study included HLA-C-restricted and HLA-B-restricted CMV epitopes. Indications of both CMV infection and matching HLA type were provided by public TCR beta signatures.

TCRdb re-analysed the reads in MiXCR, keeping a single row per CDR3 protein. The table lists some 350,000 distinct CDR3 sequences, 25% to 30% of them singletons. Concerning this clonotype itself: The antigen is undetermined.

Study-wide results and caveats: The cumulative frequency of public TCR beta families identified carriers of CMV plus the relevant HLA. The response measured ex vivo was dominated by TCR beta clonotypes (HLA-C-restricted and CMV-specific).

V shed 3 bases, J shed 7 bases, and the junction held 10 bases outside the gene matches. CDR1 is MDHEN and CDR2 is SYDVKM in the germline V gene. The CDR3 has 16 residues. Sequenced here: cultured PBMCs, sampled from culture after CMV antigen stimulation. The TCR was taken from a human donor in good health (CMV status not recorded). Some clones in this sample may be carry-over from other donors' samples. This chain links TRBV28 with TRBJ2-1; 9 bases align to TRBD2. This CDR3 is CASSFAGGGEGNEQFF. The CDR3 DNA reads as TGTGCCAGCAGTTTTGCCGGCGGGGGGGAGGGTAATGAGCAGTTCTTC.